One and the same sample provided the 16 T cell receptor beta chains below, sequenced in a study of beta chain features in type 1 diabetes (dated by TCRdb to the late 2010s). No cognate antigen is known for these TCRs. Summary of the overall study and its limitations: In all four CD4+ subsets, TCRB CDR3 length was moderately but significantly shorter in type 1 diabetes patients.

Library creation used the immunoSEQ multiplex PCR assay. The High Capacity cDNA Reverse Transcription Kit was used to reverse transcribe all of the isolated RNA, meaning that expressed TCRB transcripts were what got sequenced. TCRdb's version of the immuneACCESS table is confined to in-frame rearrangements and falls short of the full clone set. An unresolved V gene accounts for under half of the shortfall where checked; the remainder is of unknown origin. Within this sample are 280,000 or so clones, with approximately 16% of them counted one time only. Roughly 0.015% of the sample is taken by the ten largest. The sequencing sample was made of naive CD4+ T cells from blood. The intended sense of this specimen's cell subset or site label: true naive CD4+ T cells. The receptors were gathered from a man between 18 and 29 years old with type 1 diabetes.

The V gene is TRBV28, the J gene TRBJ2-7; D is perhaps TRBD1 (6 bases). V was clipped by 5 bases and J by 2 bases, with 13 bases between them. The CDR3 runs to 14 residues. Per germline, CDR1 MDHEN and CDR2 SYDVKM. The CDR3 DNA is TGTGCCAGCAGTGCACCCCCAGGGGCCTACGAGCAGTACTTC. Translated: CASSAPPGAYEQYF.

The table lists this clone with a few counts. This sequence joins TRBV28 and TRBJ2-7, with 8 bases aligning to TRBD2. With V trimmed by 5 bases and J by 2 bases, 5 bases remained unmatched. Germline CDR1 MDHEN, CDR2 SYDVKM. The length of the CDR3 is 14 residues. The chain's CDR3 is CASSGGGPTYEQYF. Written as DNA, the CDR3 is TGTGCCAGCAGTGGCGGGGGGCCCACCTACGAGCAGTACTTC. The full variable domain, completed using reference TRBV28 and TRBJ2-7, is DVKVTQSSRYLVKRTGEKVFLECVQDMDHENMFWYRQDPGLGLRLIYFSYDVKMKEKGDIPEGYSVSREKKERFSLILESASTNQTSMYLCASSGGGPTYEQYFGPGTRLTVT.

This clone was observed a few times. This rearrangement joins TRBV10-3 to TRBJ2-7; 8 bases line up with TRBD1. This CDR3 region has 13 residues. Trimming cost V 8 bases and J 4 bases; bases outside gene matches: 7. Germline CDR1 and CDR2: ENHRY and SYGVKD. CDR3 bases: TGTGCCATCTCGGTACAGGGGGTTTACGAGCAGTACTTC. It codes for CAISVQGVYEQYF.

This clone was detected only a few times. V usage is TRBV6-4 and J usage is TRBJ2-5, with TRBD2 matching 7 bases. Losses at the gene ends were 8 bases for V and 2 bases for J; bases not matched to a gene: 8. This CDR3 has 14 residues. Germline CDR1 and CDR2: MRHNA and SNTAGT. CDR3 coding DNA: TGTGCCAGCCGGCGGGAGTCACGGCAAGAGACCCAGTACTTC. Protein sequence: CASRRESRQETQYF.

This clone occurred a few times. The chain couples TRBV9 to TRBJ2-7; D is perhaps TRBD2 (5 bases). This CDR3 region has 16 residues. Germline assignment: CDR1 SGDLS and CDR2 YYNGEE. The germline V and J ends were trimmed by 4 bases and 5 bases, with 22 bases remaining between them. The CDR3: CASSPSLASLRNEQYF. As DNA, the CDR3 is TGTGCCAGCAGCCCCTCCCTGGCTAGCCTGAGAAACGAGCAGTACTTC.

J is TRBJ2-2 and V is TRBV9; 7 nucleotides line up with TRBD1. The germline gives CDR1 SGDLS, CDR2 YYNGEE. The CDR3 runs to 14 residues. With 0 bases clipped from V and 6 bases from J, the junction kept 2 bases outside the gene matches. CDR3 in amino acids: CASSVATGAGELFF. The CDR3 nucleotides read TGTGCCAGCAGCGTAGCTACAGGGGCCGGGGAGCTGTTTTTT.

This clone has only a few counts. The rearrangement links TRBV9 to TRBJ2-3, with 13 bases aligning to TRBD2. Germline values: CDR1 SGDLS, CDR2 YYNGEE. The CDR3 is 17 amino acids. Trimming cost V 3 bases and J 4 bases; bases outside gene matches: 8. The CDR3 loop is CASSARKGLAGPDTQYF. CDR3 in DNA: TGTGCCAGCAGCGCCCGTAAGGGACTAGCGGGACCAGATACGCAGTATTTT.

The rearrangement joins TRBV5-1 to TRBJ1-2, with 9 positions matching TRBD1. The junction had 5 bases not matched to a gene; V was cut back by 4 bases and J by 7 bases. Germline CDR1 and CDR2: SGHRS and YFSETQ. The CDR3 covers 13 residues. This chain's CDR3 is CASSVDRGAGYTF. The DNA of the CDR3 is TGCGCCAGCAGCGTCGACAGGGGGGCTGGCTACACCTTC.

This clone has more than one count but fewer than ten. The V call is TRBV15, the J call TRBJ2-7; no clear D. Germline CDR1 LNHNV, CDR2 YYDKDF (reference sequence). Trimming took 2 bases from V and 1 from J, leaving 12 bases between them. This CDR3 is 15 amino acids long. The CDR3 coding sequence is TGTGCCACCAGCAGACTAATAGATAGTTCCTACGAGCAGTACTTC. Its translation: CATSRLIDSSYEQYF.

There are a few counts of this clone. The gene calls are TRBV7-8 and TRBJ1-5, with 9 bases lining up with TRBD1. Germline V lookup: CDR1 SGHVS, CDR2 FQNEAQ. V dropped 6 bases and J dropped 2; count of bases not matched to a gene: 8. The CDR3 totals 16 residues. The CDR3 nucleotides read TGTGCCAGCAGTTCCAGGAGGACAGGGGGCAATCAGCCCCAGCATTTT. Translated, it gives CASSSRRTGGNQPQHF.

V usage is TRBV10-3 and J usage is TRBJ2-5; possible D gene TRBD2, 6 bases. In germline, CDR1 is ENHRY, CDR2 SYGVKD. The CDR3 consists of 13 residues. V lost 5 bases and J 4 bases, leaving 11 bases between the germline ends. The CDR3 sequence is CAISPGDRETQYF. In DNA form, the CDR3 reads TGTGCCATCAGTCCGGGGGACCGAGAGACCCAGTACTTC.

This clone has just a few counts. The chain combines TRBV7-9 with TRBJ1-1, with D hard to call. Trimming left V 6 bases short and J 4 bases short, with 6 bases between. Germline V gene lookup returns CDR1 SEHNR and CDR2 FQNEAQ (reference sequence). CDR3 size: 11 residues. CDR3 sequence reads: CASRRGTEAFF. In nucleotides, the CDR3 is TGTGCCAGCAGAAGAGGCACTGAAGCTTTCTTT.

The table lists this clone with a few counts. The chain has TRBV10-3 and TRBJ2-1; TRBD2 agrees at 9 bases. Germline values: CDR1 ENHRY, CDR2 SYGVKD. The V segment lost 9 bases and the J segment 7 bases; nucleotides outside the gene matches: 10. The CDR3 has 14 residues. In nucleotides, the CDR3 is TGTGCCATTTCCGGGACTAGCTCGGGGAATGAGCAGTTCTTC. It specifies CAISGTSSGNEQFF.

There are a few counts of this clone. The V gene is TRBV19, the J gene TRBJ2-1, with D unclear. V was cut by 4 bases and J by 4 bases, with 2 bases left in between. Germline lookup yields CDR1 LNHDA and CDR2 SQIVND (reference sequence). The CDR3 is 11 amino acids. This chain's CDR3 is CASSTYNEQFF. The CDR3 nucleotides read TGTGCCAGTAGTACTTACAATGAGCAGTTCTTC.

The chain couples TRBV11-1 to TRBJ2-7, with 9 bases identical to TRBD2. This CDR3 spans 16 amino acids. V was clipped by 6 bases and J by 1 base; unmatched bases: 10. Germline V gene lookup returns CDR1 SGHAT and CDR2 FQDESV (reference sequence). The CDR3: CASSQRTSAVSYEQYF. The DNA of the CDR3 is TGTGCCAGCAGTCAGAGGACTAGCGCCGTTTCCTACGAGCAGTACTTC.

Turning to this clone: Given the absence of the conserved phenylalanine or tryptophan at the CDR3 end, a read error is likely. The DNA is left out, because the CDR3 cannot be placed on it with certainty; the CDR3 is given as TCRdb lists it. J is TRBJ1-2 and V is TRBV21-1; TRBD1 reflects the table's D call only, with no check against the DNA. TRBV21-1 is noted as a pseudogene. The CDR3 is 10 residues long, ends included. The CDR3 spells CASSKKGALP.